One sample yielded the 23 T cell receptor beta chains listed below, sequenced in a study of CD8 T cells in Susac syndrome. Random hexamers served to reverse transcribe roughly 0.5 to 1 ug RNA. One entry per CDR3 protein, called by TCRdb with MiXCR from the immunoSEQ multiplex PCR reads. The top ten hold about 0.11% of the sample, which has hundreds of thousands of distinct CDR3 sequences, about 85% seen once. The sequencing input was CD8+ T cells from PBMCs. Receptor source: a human donor with multiple sclerosis.

The V and J genes are TRBV15 and TRBJ2-1, with unresolved D. The CDR3 extends over 12 amino acids. Germline CDR1 reads LNHNV; CDR2 reads YYDKDF (reference sequence). V dropped 3 bases and J dropped 7 bases, with 7 bases sitting between them. As DNA, the CDR3 is TGTGCCACCAGCAGTTCAAGGAATGAGCAGTTCTTC. This translates into CATSSSRNEQFF.

The chain recombines TRBV3-1 with TRBJ1-1; D is unresolved. This CDR3 contains 15 residues. Trimming stripped 0 bases from V and 1 base from J, with 9 bases between. CDR1 is LGHDT and CDR2 is YNNKEL in the germline V gene (reference sequence). The CDR3 DNA reads as TGTGCCAGCAGCCAAGAAAGGTGGGAGAACACTGAAGCTTTCTTT. Amino acid sequence: CASSQERWENTEAFF.

The genes are TRBV27 and TRBJ2-1; D is perhaps TRBD2 (6 bases). The CDR3 has 11 residues. The germline V gene has CDR1 MNHEY and CDR2 SMNVEV (reference sequence). V lost 4 bases and J lost 14, with 12 bases in between. CDR3 bases: TGTGCCAGCAGTTCGGGGGACGGGGAGTTCTTC. As protein: CASSSGDGEFF.

The genes are TRBV28 and TRBJ1-2; the match to TRBD1 covers 8 bases. The trim removed 6 bases at V and 2 bases at J, leaving 8 bases unmatched. The CDR3 is made up of 15 amino acids. Germline V gene data show CDR1 as MDHEN and CDR2 as SYDVKM. The CDR3 DNA follows: TGTGCCAGCAGGGGTTTTCAGGGGGCGAACTATGGCTACACCTTC. Translated: CASRGFQGANYGYTF.

The rearrangement joins TRBV29-1 to TRBJ2-7, with 10 bases matching TRBD2. Germline V lookup: CDR1 SQVTM, CDR2 ANQGSEA. The CDR3 extends over 15 amino acids. After removal of 1 base from V and 2 bases from J, the junction contained 5 bases not matched to a gene. Here the CDR3 reads CSVEGIAGGTYEQYF. Here the CDR3 DNA reads TGCAGCGTTGAAGGGATAGCGGGAGGAACCTACGAGCAGTACTTC.

This sequence joins TRBV2 and TRBJ2-7; no definite D call. The ends were cut back, 4 bases at V and 1 base at J, with 8 bases in the middle. The CDR3 consists of 13 residues. Germline V lookup: CDR1 SNHLY, CDR2 FYNNEI. Here the CDR3 reads CASSVTVSYEQYF. Here the CDR3 DNA reads TGTGCCAGCAGTGTCACAGTTTCCTACGAGCAGTACTTC.

This chain joins TRBV27 and TRBJ2-3; unclear D gene. This CDR3 has 15 residues. Germline loops: CDR1 MNHEY, CDR2 SMNVEV (reference sequence). The germline V and J ends were trimmed by 5 bases and 1 base, with 13 bases remaining between them. CDR3: CASSPTGMGTDTQYF. The CDR3 DNA follows: TGTGCCAGCAGTCCTACCGGAATGGGCACAGATACGCAGTATTTT.

The chain carries TRBV10-3 and TRBJ1-3, with D maybe TRBD1 (5 bases). The CDR3 is made up of 15 amino acids. Deletions cut 6 bases from V and 3 bases from J, with 15 bases between. The germline V gene encodes CDR1 ENHRY and CDR2 SYGVKD. The CDR3 loop reads CAIRTPGHYGNTIYF. CDR3 DNA sequence: TGTGCCATCAGGACCCCCGGACATTATGGAAACACCATATATTTT.

The V gene is TRBV19, the J gene TRBJ2-2; TRBD2 matches at 11 bases. V dropped 10 bases and J dropped 4; count of bases not matched to a gene: 8. This CDR3 is built from 15 residues. Germline V gene sequence: CDR1 LNHDA, CDR2 SQIVND (reference sequence). CDR3 nucleotides: TGTGCCACCACATGGGGACTAGCGGCCACCGGGGAGCTGTTTTTT. Translation: CATTWGLAATGELFF.

The V and J genes are TRBV28 and TRBJ1-1, with TRBD1 as a possible D gene (6 bases). Trimming stripped 2 bases from V and 0 bases from J, with 13 bases between. The CDR3 extends over 16 amino acids. CDR1 is MDHEN and CDR2 is SYDVKM in the germline V gene. The CDR3 region is CASSLQGLGVNTEAFF. The CDR3 nucleotides are TGTGCCAGCAGTTTACAGGGGCTCGGCGTGAACACTGAAGCTTTCTTT.

The rearrangement joins TRBV11-2 to TRBJ2-7, with 9 bases that match TRBD2. In germline, CDR1 is SGHAT, CDR2 FQNNGV. The CDR3 spans 15 residues. J gave up 7 bases and V 5 bases, and 12 bases lay outside the gene matches. The CDR3 sequence is CASSPWPSGVREQYF. CDR3 DNA sequence: TGTGCCAGCAGCCCCTGGCCTAGCGGGGTTAGGGAGCAGTACTTC.

The V call is TRBV10-3, the J call TRBJ2-7; 7 bases map to TRBD2. Germline V gene lookup returns CDR1 ENHRY and CDR2 SYGVKD. V trimming: 4 bases; J trimming: 2 bases; junction bases outside the gene matches: 8. The CDR3 length is 15 residues. CDR3 in DNA: TGTGCCATCAGTGTGGGAGCTGCGGGAGCCTACGAGCAGTACTTC. Translation: CAISVGAAGAYEQYF.

The genes are TRBV23-1 and TRBJ2-5; the D is unclear. TRBV23-1 has ORF status, its function being uncertain. This CDR3 spans 16 amino acids. V lost 7 bases and J lost 1, with 19 bases in between. The CDR3 DNA sequence: TGCGCCAGCACCTGCCCGGACGGGTTAAGCCAAGAGACCCAGTACTTC. This codes for CASTCPDGLSQETQYF.

This rearrangement joins TRBV28 to TRBJ1-4; D unclear. V was trimmed by 2 bases and J by 8 bases, leaving 6 bases between them. Germline V CDR1 and CDR2: MDHEN, SYDVKM. The CDR3 covers 12 residues. CDR3 nucleotide sequence: TGTGCCAGCAGTTTAGTAGTCGAAAAACTGTTTTTT. It translates to CASSLVVEKLFF.

The gene calls are TRBV7-8 and TRBJ2-7; D unclear. The CDR3 is made up of 13 amino acids. V was pared by 1 base and J by 4 bases, with 8 bases between. Germline V CDR1 and CDR2: SGHVS, FQNEAQ. This CDR3 is CASSLGDVYEQYF. The CDR3 DNA follows: TGTGCCAGCAGCTTAGGCGACGTGTACGAGCAGTACTTC. The variable domain in full, with the rest retrieved from reference TRBV7-8 and TRBJ2-7, is GAGVSQSPRYKVAKRGQDVALRCDPISGHVSLFWYQQALGQGPEFLTYFQNEAQLDKSGLPSDRFFAERPEGSVSTLKIQRTQQEDSAVYLCASSLGDVYEQYFGPGTRLTVT.

This clonotype was recorded once. The chain carries TRBV20-1 and TRBJ2-5; 12 nucleotides line up with TRBD2. CDR3 length: 16 residues. V shed 3 bases, J shed 2 bases, and the junction held 7 bases outside the gene matches. CDR1 and CDR2 (germline): DFQATT, SNEGSKA (reference sequence). This chain's CDR3 is CSASGEGTSGQETQYF. DNA of the CDR3: TGCAGTGCTAGCGGAGAAGGGACTAGCGGGCAAGAGACCCAGTACTTC.

This clonotype is a singleton in its sample. The gene calls are TRBV2 and TRBJ2-7; D unresolved. The CDR3 spans 13 residues. V was pared by 10 bases and J by 3 bases, with 16 bases between. CDR1 is SNHLY and CDR2 is FYNNEI in the germline V gene. CDR3 coding DNA: TGTGCCACCAGCCGGTCTCGGGTCTACGAGCAGTACTTC. Its translation: CATSRSRVYEQYF.

The rearrangement links TRBV3-1 to TRBJ2-2; 7 bases agree with TRBD1. V lost 6 bases, J lost 1 base, and 5 bases stayed unmatched. Germline V gene sequence: CDR1 LGHDT, CDR2 YNNKEL (reference sequence). This CDR3 contains 15 residues. This chain's CDR3 is CASRSTGENTGELFF. Written as DNA, the CDR3 is TGTGCCAGCAGGAGCACAGGGGAGAACACCGGGGAGCTGTTTTTT.

The chain joins TRBV28 to TRBJ2-7; 7 bases fit TRBD2. This CDR3 contains 18 residues. V dropped 5 bases and J dropped 2; count of bases not matched to a gene: 18. Per the germline V gene, CDR1 is MDHEN and CDR2 is SYDVKM. CDR3 loop: CASSILSGASGKPYEQYF. As DNA, the CDR3 is TGTGCCAGCAGTATACTTTCCGGGGCTAGCGGTAAACCCTACGAGCAGTACTTC.

The rearrangement joins TRBV9 to TRBJ2-7, with TRBD2 identical over 9 bases. Trimming took 5 bases from V and 4 from J; bases not matched to a gene: 7. The germline V gene encodes CDR1 SGDLS and CDR2 YYNGEE. This CDR3 has 14 residues. The CDR3 DNA follows: TGTGCCAGCAGTCCCGGGACTAGCCCTTACGAGCAGTACTTC. Protein sequence: CASSPGTSPYEQYF.

This sequence joins TRBV4-1 and TRBJ1-1; possible D gene TRBD1, 6 bases. V was cut by 0 bases and J by 6 bases, with 8 bases left in between. CDR1 and CDR2 (germline): MGHRA, YSYEKL. There are 13 residues in the CDR3. The CDR3 DNA follows: TGCGCCAGCAGCCAAGAGCGGGGGCCTGAAGCTTTCTTT. It specifies CASSQERGPEAFF.

This clonotype has just one count. This rearrangement joins TRBV4-1 to TRBJ1-2; D gene unclear. The CDR3 totals 13 residues. Deletions cut 2 bases from V and 1 base from J, with 5 bases between. Per germline, CDR1 MGHRA and CDR2 YSYEKL. The chain's CDR3 is CASSQRVNYGYTF. Here the CDR3 DNA reads TGCGCCAGCAGCCAAAGGGTTAACTATGGCTACACCTTC.

The chain joins TRBV28 to TRBJ2-7; D remains ambiguous. The CDR3 is 14 amino acids. V shed 7 bases and J shed 0 bases, with 13 bases lying between them. CDR1 is MDHEN and CDR2 is SYDVKM in the germline V gene. CDR3 amino acids: CASTAPVGSYEQYF. CDR3 nucleotides: TGTGCCAGCACCGCCCCGGTAGGCTCCTACGAGCAGTACTTC.